These 30 T cell receptor beta chains share one sample of origin, sequenced in a study of cytomegalovirus exposure and HLA in healthy donors. PCR primers comprised 60 Vbeta and 13 Jbeta primers. Produced via immunoSEQ multiplex PCR; TCRdb's table is partial and in-frame only. The table lists around 200,000 clones, 82% of them singletons, with 4.5% to 7% in the top ten. The sample taken for sequencing was PBMCs. These receptors were obtained from a man aged 35 to 55 in good health and CMV-seropositive.

The chain uses TRBV4-1 and TRBJ2-3; the D gene is possibly TRBD2 (5 bases). The CDR3 totals 14 residues. The germline V and J ends were trimmed by 1 base and 2 bases, with 7 bases remaining between them. Germline V gene lookup returns CDR1 MGHRA and CDR2 YSYEKL. CDR3 loop: CASSQGTFTDTQYF. DNA for the CDR3: TGCGCCAGCAGCCAAGGGACTTTCACAGATACGCAGTATTTT.

The gene calls are TRBV7-3 and TRBJ2-3; 7 nucleotides agree with TRBD2. Germline V CDR1 and CDR2: SGHTA, FQGTGA. The CDR3 runs to 16 residues. V shed 5 bases and J 0 bases; nucleotides not matched to a gene: 8. CDR3 sequence (DNA): TGTGCCAGCAGCCTATCCTATAGCGGGAGCACAGATACGCAGTATTTT. It is translated as CASSLSYSGSTDTQYF.

This chain connects TRBV9 to TRBJ2-7; 9 positions match TRBD2. Unmatched junction bases numbered 5, after V lost 2 bases and J lost 2 bases. Looked up from germline, CDR1 is SGDLS and CDR2 is YYNGEE. This CDR3 contains 15 residues. The CDR3 nucleotides read TGTGCCAGCAGCGTTACTAGCGGGTCCACCTACGAGCAGTACTTC. Amino acids: CASSVTSGSTYEQYF.

The V call is TRBV7-9, the J call TRBJ2-1; 11 bases agree with TRBD2. The CDR3 is 15 residues long. V lost 5 bases and J lost 5; bases outside the gene matches: 5. Per the germline V gene, CDR1 is SEHNR and CDR2 is FQNEAQ (reference sequence). CDR3 amino acids: CASSLGTSGDNEQFF. The DNA of the CDR3 is TGTGCCAGCAGCCTCGGGACTAGCGGAGACAATGAGCAGTTCTTC. Drawing the rest from reference TRBV7-9 and TRBJ2-1, the complete variable domain is DTGVSQNPRHKITKRGQNVTFRCDPISEHNRLYWYRQTLGQGPEFLTYFQNEAQLEKSRLLSDRFSAERPKGSFSTLEIQRTEQGDSAMYLCASSLGTSGDNEQFFGPGTRLTVL.

V usage is TRBV4-1 and J usage is TRBJ2-3; 7 bases agree with TRBD2. V was pared by 4 bases and J by 9 bases, with 7 bases of the junction left unmatched. Per germline, CDR1 MGHRA and CDR2 YSYEKL. This CDR3 region has 13 residues. DNA of the CDR3: TGCGCCAGCAGCCTCTGGGGAGCGGGAACGCAGTATTTT. It translates to CASSLWGAGTQYF.

The chain employs TRBV7-6 and TRBJ2-5; 8 bases line up with TRBD2. With V trimmed by 5 bases and J by 2 bases, 7 bases remained unmatched. Germline loops: CDR1 SGHVS, CDR2 FNYEAQ. The CDR3 has 15 amino acids. The CDR3 nucleotides are TGTGCCAGCAGCCCAGTAGCGGGACTGCAAGAGACCCAGTACTTC. Its protein product is CASSPVAGLQETQYF.

V is TRBV27 and J is TRBJ2-1, with 9 bases lining up with TRBD1. The CDR3 covers 16 residues. CDR1 is MNHEY, CDR2 SMNVEV, per germline (reference sequence). The V segment lost 5 bases and the J segment 6 bases; nucleotides outside the gene matches: 11. The CDR3 is CASSLSGQGRFNEQFF. CDR3 sequence (DNA): TGTGCCAGCAGTCTCTCCGGACAGGGGAGATTCAATGAGCAGTTCTTC.

The V gene is TRBV28, the J gene TRBJ2-3, with a possible D match to TRBD2 (5 bases). CDR1 and CDR2 (germline): MDHEN, SYDVKM. V shed 3 bases and J shed 1 base, with 11 bases lying between them. The CDR3 is 15 amino acids. The CDR3 loop is CASSFEGRGTDTQYF. For the CDR3, the DNA is TGTGCCAGCAGTTTCGAAGGGCGGGGCACAGATACGCAGTATTTT. Drawing the rest from reference TRBV28 and TRBJ2-3, the complete variable domain is DVKVTQSSRYLVKRTGEKVFLECVQDMDHENMFWYRQDPGLGLRLIYFSYDVKMKEKGDIPEGYSVSREKKERFSLILESASTNQTSMYLCASSFEGRGTDTQYFGPGTRLTVL.

The gene calls are TRBV6-5 and TRBJ2-5; D gene unclear. CDR3 length: 11 amino acids. Germline values: CDR1 MNHEY, CDR2 SVGAGI. V was trimmed by 8 bases and J by 5 bases, leaving 9 bases between them. The CDR3 DNA follows: TGTGCCAGCGGGCTAAGGGAGACCCAGTACTTC. The encoded protein is CASGLRETQYF.

The rearrangement uses TRBV5-1 and TRBJ1-1, with a tentative D call TRBD1 (5 bases). V lost 0 bases to trimming and J lost 1 base, with 19 bases between them. The germline V gene encodes CDR1 SGHRS and CDR2 YFSETQ. There are 18 residues in the CDR3. The CDR3 region is CASSLDPPGGAGNTEAFF. The CDR3 DNA sequence: TGCGCCAGCAGCTTGGACCCGCCGGGAGGGGCTGGGAACACTGAAGCTTTCTTT.

The chain carries TRBV7-9 and TRBJ2-7, with 8 nucleotides matching TRBD1. V lost 6 bases, J lost 3 bases, and 10 bases stayed unmatched. The CDR3 runs to 15 residues. Germline CDR1 is SEHNR and CDR2 is FQNEAQ (reference sequence). The DNA for the CDR3 is TGTGCCAGCAGGGCGGCGACAGGGGCCCTCTACGAGCAGTACTTC. This encodes CASRAATGALYEQYF.

The V call is TRBV5-1, the J call TRBJ2-2; 9 bases agree with TRBD2. Germline trimming cut 4 bases from V and 4 bases from J; bases unmatched to any gene: 14. From germline, CDR1 is SGHRS and CDR2 YFSETQ. The CDR3 loop spans 18 amino acids. The CDR3, as DNA: TGCGCCAGCAGCGTGGGGCCCAGGACTAGCGCCTTCACCGGGGAGCTGTTTTTT. Protein sequence: CASSVGPRTSAFTGELFF.

The genes are TRBV5-1 and TRBJ2-7, with 8 bases aligning to TRBD1. Germline lookup yields CDR1 SGHRS and CDR2 YFSETQ. The CDR3 extends over 14 amino acids. V lost 4 bases, J lost 5 bases, and 8 bases stayed unmatched. CDR3 in DNA: TGCGCCAGCAGCAATGACAGGGGAGTCAACGAGCAGTACTTC. Translation: CASSNDRGVNEQYF. The whole variable domain, filled in from reference TRBV5-1 and TRBJ2-7, reads KAGVTQTPRYLIKTRGQQVTLSCSPISGHRSVSWYQQTPGQGLQFLFEYFSETQRNKGNFPGRFSGRQFSNSRSEMNVSTLELGDSALYLCASSNDRGVNEQYFGPGTRLTVT.

This sequence joins TRBV27 and TRBJ2-3, with 10 bases matching TRBD2. CDR1 MNHEY and CDR2 SMNVEV come from the germline V gene (reference sequence). CDR3 length: 15 residues. V was pared by 4 bases and J by 1 base, with 2 bases of the junction left unmatched. This CDR3 is CASSSGLAGTDTQYF. CDR3 DNA sequence: TGTGCCAGCAGTTCCGGACTAGCGGGCACAGATACGCAGTATTTT.

CDR3 sequence: CSATGAAGVRTDTQYF. The CDR3 nucleotides read TGCAGCGCTACCGGGGCGGCGGGAGTCCGCACAGATACGCAGTATTTT. The chain has TRBV29-1 and TRBJ2-3, with TRBD2 identical over 7 bases. V trimming: 7 bases; J trimming: 1 base; junction bases outside the gene matches: 14. This CDR3 region has 16 residues. The germline V gene has CDR1 SQVTM and CDR2 ANQGSEA.

The genes are TRBV7-3 and TRBJ1-1, with D possibly TRBD1 on 6 matching bases. The V end lost 0 bases, the J end lost 1 base, and 9 bases lay between the germline ends. Per germline, CDR1 SGHTA and CDR2 FQGTGA. This CDR3 region has 15 residues. The CDR3 loop is CASSLTGQKNTEAFF. CDR3 coding DNA: TGTGCCAGCAGCTTAACAGGACAGAAGAACACTGAAGCTTTCTTT.

The chain couples TRBV5-4 to TRBJ1-1; 8 bases line up with TRBD1. The CDR3 spans 13 residues. CDR1 is SGHNT and CDR2 is YYREEE in the germline V gene (reference sequence). Losses at the gene ends were 5 bases for V and 3 bases for J; bases not matched to a gene: 3. The CDR3 bases are TGTGCCAGCAGTCGGGACAGGCACACTGAAGCTTTCTTT. Encoded protein: CASSRDRHTEAFF.

V is TRBV20-1 and J is TRBJ2-1; D perhaps matches TRBD2 (6 bases). V dropped 1 base and J dropped 10 bases, with 8 bases sitting between them. Germline V CDR1 and CDR2: DFQATT, SNEGSKA (reference sequence). The CDR3 sequence is 11 residues long. The CDR3, as DNA: TGCAGTGCTAGAGGGCTAGCGGAGCAGTTCTTC. Translation gives CSARGLAEQFF.

The rearrangement links TRBV27 to TRBJ2-2; TRBD2 matches at 12 bases. V dropped 8 bases and J dropped 3; count of bases not matched to a gene: 4. The CDR3 has 15 amino acids. The germline V gene encodes CDR1 MNHEY and CDR2 SMNVEV (reference sequence). CDR3 loop: CASLGLAGYTGELFF. For the CDR3, the DNA is TGTGCCAGCCTTGGACTAGCGGGATACACCGGGGAGCTGTTTTTT.

The chain couples TRBV5-1 to TRBJ1-1; perhaps TRBD1 as D (6 bases). This CDR3 has 16 residues. The ends were cut back, 4 bases at V and 1 base at J, with 17 bases in the middle. Germline V lookup: CDR1 SGHRS, CDR2 YFSETQ. The CDR3 sequence is CASSVNTGQKNTEAFF. The DNA of the CDR3 is TGCGCCAGCAGCGTTAATACTGGACAGAAGAACACTGAAGCTTTCTTT.

The J gene is TRBJ1-5, the V gene TRBV19; D remains unclear. In germline, CDR1 is LNHDA, CDR2 SQIVND (reference sequence). CDR3 length equals 16 residues. The ends were cut back, 7 bases at V and 0 bases at J, with 16 bases in the middle. The chain's CDR3 is CASKAETGYSNQPQHF. The CDR3 DNA reads as TGTGCCAGTAAAGCGGAGACGGGCTATAGCAATCAGCCCCAGCATTTT.

This clone was observed a handful of times. The chain has TRBV10-2 and TRBJ1-2; D remains ambiguous. Germline CDR1 WSHSY, CDR2 SAAADI. This CDR3 is built from 13 residues. Trimming took 5 bases from V and 8 from J, leaving 15 bases between them. The CDR3 spells CASSPPQSEGYTF. The CDR3, as DNA: TGCGCCAGCAGTCCCCCACAGTCGGAAGGCTACACCTTC.

The chain is built from TRBV9 and TRBJ2-7; 8 bases align to TRBD2. V dropped 0 bases and J dropped 2; count of bases not matched to a gene: 4. The V gene's germline CDR1 is SGDLS and CDR2 YYNGEE. This CDR3 has 15 amino acids. The CDR3 reads CASSVDLAGTYEQYF. CDR3 DNA: TGTGCCAGCAGCGTAGATTTAGCGGGGACCTACGAGCAGTACTTC. Complete variable domain (other parts from reference TRBV9 and TRBJ2-7): DSGVTQTPKHLITATGQRVTLRCSPRSGDLSVYWYQQSLDQGLQFLIQYYNGEERAKGNILERFSAQQFPDLHSELNLSSLELGDSALYFCASSVDLAGTYEQYFGPGTRLTVT.

The rearrangement uses TRBV27 and TRBJ2-3, with 7 bases aligning to TRBD1. The CDR3 length is 14 residues. Per the germline V gene, CDR1 is MNHEY and CDR2 is SMNVEV (reference sequence). After removal of 8 bases from V and 0 bases from J, the junction contained 5 bases not matched to a gene. The CDR3 spells CASADRTSTDTQYF. The CDR3 DNA follows: TGTGCCAGCGCGGACAGGACTAGCACAGATACGCAGTATTTT.

This clone was detected only a few times. J is TRBJ2-5 and V is TRBV4-1; weak D call: TRBD2 (6 bases). In germline, CDR1 is MGHRA, CDR2 YSYEKL. This CDR3 has 15 residues. V lost 1 base and J 2 bases, leaving 11 bases between the germline ends. CDR3 protein: CASSQVSREQETQYF. CDR3 in DNA: TGCGCCAGCAGCCAAGTCTCCCGGGAGCAAGAGACCCAGTACTTC.

The chain joins TRBV28 to TRBJ2-7; TRBD2 is a possible D gene (6 bases). The CDR3 length is 15 residues. Looked up from germline, CDR1 is MDHEN and CDR2 is SYDVKM. V was shortened by 3 bases and J by 2 bases, with 14 bases between the two germline ends. The CDR3 here is CASSLEGLGTYEQYF. The CDR3 DNA follows: TGTGCCAGCAGTTTGGAGGGACTTGGGACCTACGAGCAGTACTTC.

CDR3 sequence reads: CASSARSGNSYNEQFF. CDR3 coding DNA: TGTGCCAGCAGCGCCCGGAGCGGGAACTCCTACAATGAGCAGTTCTTC. The chain recombines TRBV9 with TRBJ2-1; 7 nucleotides line up with TRBD2. The germline gives CDR1 SGDLS, CDR2 YYNGEE. The CDR3 is 16 amino acids. V was clipped by 3 bases and J by 0 bases; unmatched bases: 6.

This chain uses TRBV6-1 with TRBJ1-2; 7 positions match TRBD1. The CDR3 has 14 amino acids. Germline values: CDR1 MNHNS, CDR2 SASEGT. Unmatched junction bases numbered 7, after V lost 5 bases and J lost 4 bases. The CDR3 loop reads CASSPGQTPYGYTF. The CDR3, as DNA: TGTGCCAGCAGTCCGGGACAGACTCCCTATGGCTACACCTTC.

This sequence joins TRBV7-5 and TRBJ1-1; the D segment call TRBD1 is taken from the table without a DNA check. TRBV7-5 is a recognized pseudogene. The CDR3 loop spans 18 amino acids. For the CDR3, the DNA is TGTGCCAGAAGCAACCGGGACAGGGGAGTCACGATTGACACTGAAGCTTTCTTT. Translating gives CARSNRDRGVTIDTEAFF.

The genes are TRBV6-1 and TRBJ1-2, with a possible D match to TRBD1 (5 bases). This CDR3 comprises 12 residues. With 9 bases removed from V and 5 bases from J, the gap between germline ends came to 13 bases. Germline V gives CDR1 MNHNS, CDR2 SASEGT. The CDR3, as DNA: TGTGCCAGTAAGGGGCAGGATTATGGCTACACCTTC. Its translation: CASKGQDYGYTF.